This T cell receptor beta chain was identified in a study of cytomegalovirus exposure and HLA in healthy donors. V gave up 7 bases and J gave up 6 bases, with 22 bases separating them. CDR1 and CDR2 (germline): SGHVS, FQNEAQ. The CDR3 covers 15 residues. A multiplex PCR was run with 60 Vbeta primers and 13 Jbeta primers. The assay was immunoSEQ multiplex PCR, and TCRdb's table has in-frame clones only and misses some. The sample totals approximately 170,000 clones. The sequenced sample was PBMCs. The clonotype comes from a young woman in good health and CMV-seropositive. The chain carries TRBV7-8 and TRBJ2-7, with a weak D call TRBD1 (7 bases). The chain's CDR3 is CASISRGEFLTEQYF. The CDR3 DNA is TGTGCCAGCATCTCCAGGGGGGAGTTTTTAACCGAGCAGTACTTC.